The 30 T cell receptor beta chains given below trace back to one sample, sequenced in a study of radiation and T cells in renal cell carcinoma. The sample's treatment: treatment-naive control, cytoreductive nephrectomy. Sequencing was performed with immunoSEQ multiplex PCR; in TCRdb, only in-frame clones are kept and a portion is missing. The sample has some 16,000 clones, 45% to 65% seen once. The starting material was tumor tissue, obtained from a patient whose treatment was nephrectomy without radiotherapy. These receptors all stem from a man aged 40-55 years with renal cell carcinoma.

The gene calls are TRBV6-6 and TRBJ2-5, with D perhaps given as TRBD1 or TRBD2 (5 bases each). The end of the DNA fits TRBJ2-7 better, so the J call may be wrong. Germline V lookup: CDR1 MNHNY, CDR2 SVGAGI (reference sequence). The CDR3 sequence is 15 residues long. The CDR3 coding sequence is TGTGCCAGCATTCAATCCCCCCGGGACCCTAACGAGCAGTACTTC. Protein sequence: CASIQSPRDPNEQYF.

The V and J genes are TRBV12-5 and TRBJ1-3; D possibly corresponds to TRBD1 (5 bases). The V end was cut by 5 bases, the J end by 3 bases, with 17 bases between. Germline V CDR1 and CDR2: LGHNT, FRNRAP. The CDR3 has 16 residues. In DNA, the CDR3 is TGTGCTAGTGGTCTCGGGAGGGGTCGGGTTGGAAACACCATATATTTT. Its protein is CASGLGRGRVGNTIYF.

This clone has just a few counts. V usage is TRBV5-1 and J usage is TRBJ2-2; 8 nucleotides align to TRBD1. The V gene end was trimmed by 0 bases and the J gene end by 4 bases; junction bases not matched to a gene: 2. The germline gives CDR1 SGHRS, CDR2 YFSETQ. CDR3 length: 15 residues. CDR3 in DNA: TGCGCCAGCAGCTTGGGACAGGGGAGCACCGGGGAGCTGTTTTTT. Its protein is CASSLGQGSTGELFF.

This clone rates as medium-sized (0.01 to 0.1%). V gene TRBV19 combines with J gene TRBJ2-5; D is perhaps TRBD1 or TRBD2 (5 bases each). This CDR3 contains 15 residues. Per germline, CDR1 LNHDA and CDR2 SQIVND (reference sequence). Trimming took off 3 bases at V and 5 bases at J, with 16 bases between the two ends. In nucleotides, the CDR3 is TGTGCCAGTAGTATCCAAGGGGAGATGTCGGAGACCCAGTACTTC. As protein: CASSIQGEMSETQYF.

The V gene is TRBV29-1, the J gene TRBJ2-4; 11 nucleotides line up with TRBD2. Germline CDR1 is SQVTM and CDR2 is ANQGSEA. The CDR3 sequence is 13 residues long. V trimming: 4 bases; J trimming: 8 bases; junction bases outside the gene matches: 4. The DNA of the CDR3 is TGCAGCGTTGTAGCGGGGGGGCGAGACATTCAGTACTTC. It specifies CSVVAGGRDIQYF.

The chain joins TRBV27 to TRBJ1-2; D ambiguous. V gave up 5 bases and J gave up 5 bases, with 12 bases separating them. The CDR3 spans 13 residues. Germline CDR1 and CDR2: MNHEY and SMNVEV (reference sequence). The CDR3, as DNA: TGTGCCAGCAGTCGTTGGGATGCGTATGGCTACACCTTC. It codes for CASSRWDAYGYTF.

Sample share makes this clone medium-sized. The rearrangement links TRBV20-1 to TRBJ1-1; D gene unclear. The CDR3 is 10 amino acids. From germline, CDR1 is DFQATT and CDR2 SNEGSKA (reference sequence). The V gene lost 1 base and the J gene lost 10 bases, with 7 bases spanning the gap. CDR3 region: CSARGSGAFF. CDR3 in DNA: TGCAGTGCTAGAGGAAGCGGAGCTTTCTTT.

The rearrangement joins TRBV2 to TRBJ1-2; D is possibly TRBD1 (6 bases). V shed 0 bases and J shed 6 bases, with 11 bases lying between them. The CDR3 runs 14 residues. Germline V gene data show CDR1 as SNHLY and CDR2 as FYNNEI. CDR3 nucleotide sequence: TGTGCCAGCAGTGAAGCAGACAGGCCTGATGGCTACACCTTC. Translation gives CASSEADRPDGYTF.

This chain uses TRBV7-2 with TRBJ2-7; D not resolved. V lost 5 bases, J lost 6 bases, and 14 bases lay in between. The germline gives CDR1 SGHTA, CDR2 FQGNSA. The CDR3 covers 13 residues. This CDR3 is CASSDWPLPEQYF. The CDR3 region has the DNA TGTGCCAGCAGCGACTGGCCTCTCCCCGAGCAGTACTTC.

The chain recombines TRBV7-2 with TRBJ1-1; TRBD1 is a possible D gene (6 bases). The CDR3 sequence is 11 residues long. The V gene lost 8 bases and the J gene lost 5 bases, with 9 bases spanning the gap. In germline, CDR1 is SGHTA, CDR2 FQGNSA. CDR3 nucleotides: TGTGCCAGCCCCAGGGGAACTGAAGCTTTCTTT. As protein: CASPRGTEAFF. Supplemented by reference TRBV7-2 and TRBJ1-1, the full variable domain reads GAGVSQSPSNKVTEKGKDVELRCDPISGHTALYWYRQSLGQGLEFLIYFQGNSAPDKSGLPSDRFSAERTGGSVSTLTIQRTQQEDSAVYLCASPRGTEAFFGQGTRLTVV.

This clone occurred a few times. This rearrangement joins TRBV7-2 to TRBJ2-5, with D maybe TRBD2 (6 bases). The CDR3 runs 15 residues. Trimming cost V 5 bases and J 3 bases, with 16 bases left between them. CDR1 SGHTA and CDR2 FQGNSA come from the germline V gene. The DNA of the CDR3 is TGTGCCAGCAGCCTAACGGCGGGGTGGAAAGAGACCCAGTACTTC. This encodes CASSLTAGWKETQYF.

By its share, this clone is medium-sized. This chain links TRBV14 with TRBJ1-2; D ambiguous. Germline CDR1 reads SGHDN; CDR2 reads FVKESK. V lost 2 bases and J lost 4, with 14 bases in between. The CDR3 loop spans 15 amino acids. The CDR3 region is CASSQFLASAYGYTF. In DNA form, the CDR3 reads TGTGCCAGCAGCCAATTCCTCGCGTCAGCCTATGGCTACACCTTC.

As regards this clone: The junction and the germline gene differ at one end; a read error may be behind it. The chain recombines TRBV10-3 with TRBJ1-2; 9 positions agree with TRBD1. Germline V CDR1 and CDR2: ENHRY, SYGVKD. The CDR3 is made up of 14 amino acids. The CDR3 sequence is CASSYPGTGNGYTF. The CDR3 coding sequence is TGTGCCAGCAGTTACCCAGGGACAGGGAATGGCTACACCTTC.

The genes are TRBV7-9 and TRBJ2-7; D gene unclear. The CDR3 consists of 13 residues. V was trimmed by 0 bases and J by 4 bases, leaving 7 bases between them. Per germline, CDR1 SEHNR and CDR2 FQNEAQ (reference sequence). The CDR3 DNA reads as TGTGCCAGCAGCTTAGCCGTGGGATACGAGCAGTACTTC. Its translation: CASSLAVGYEQYF.

The rearrangement uses TRBV27 and TRBJ1-2, with TRBD1 matching 7 bases. The V segment lost 6 bases and the J segment 2 bases; nucleotides outside the gene matches: 12. Germline V lookup: CDR1 MNHEY, CDR2 SMNVEV (reference sequence). This CDR3 contains 16 residues. Here the CDR3 DNA reads TGTGCCAGCAGCAACCGAGGGGGCGTGGGGAACTATGGCTACACCTTC. Its translation: CASSNRGGVGNYGYTF.

This clone was counted once. V is TRBV19 and J is TRBJ1-6; TRBD1 is a possible D gene (6 bases). V was trimmed by 5 bases and J by 0 bases, leaving 14 bases between them. CDR3 length: 17 residues. Germline CDR1 LNHDA, CDR2 SQIVND (reference sequence). This CDR3 reads CASSSLTGLSYNSPLHF. As DNA, the CDR3 is TGTGCCAGTAGTTCCTTGACAGGCCTCTCCTATAATTCACCCCTCCACTTT.

This chain connects TRBV7-3 to TRBJ1-2; weak D call: TRBD1 (5 bases). Germline V lookup: CDR1 SGHTA, CDR2 FQGTGA. The CDR3 is made up of 14 amino acids. The V and J ends lost 5 bases and 8 bases respectively, with 18 bases between them. CDR3 in amino acids: CASSPGGSNEGYTF. Here the CDR3 DNA reads TGTGCCAGCAGCCCCGGGGGGAGCAACGAGGGCTACACCTTC. Full variable domain (outside the CDR3, taken from reference TRBV7-3 and TRBJ1-2): GAGVSQTPSNKVTEKGKYVELRCDPISGHTALYWYRQSLGQGPEFLIYFQGTGAADDSGLPNDRFFAVRPEGSVSTLKIQRTERGDSAVYLCASSPGGSNEGYTFGSGTRLTVV.

J is TRBJ2-6 and V is TRBV7-6; 7 bases are a match to TRBD2. This CDR3 spans 17 amino acids. Per the germline V gene, CDR1 is SGHVS and CDR2 is FNYEAQ. The V segment lost 6 bases and the J segment 0 bases; nucleotides outside the gene matches: 8. The CDR3 protein is CASSSGGWSSGANVLTF. CDR3 sequence (DNA): TGTGCCAGCAGTTCGGGGGGATGGTCCTCTGGGGCCAACGTCCTGACTTTC.

The chain combines TRBV7-6 with TRBJ2-1, with 8 bases aligning to TRBD2. Germline V gene data show CDR1 as SGHVS and CDR2 as FNYEAQ. V gave up 0 bases and J gave up 6 bases; unmatched junction bases: 4. CDR3 length equals 15 residues. Here the CDR3 reads CASSLARSGGNEQFF. The CDR3 DNA reads TGTGCCAGCAGCTTAGCCAGAAGCGGGGGCAATGAGCAGTTCTTC.

This clone has only a few counts. This chain connects TRBV5-5 to TRBJ1-4; D call uncertain. This CDR3 spans 15 amino acids. Trimming took off 0 bases at V and 5 bases at J, with 11 bases between the two ends. Germline V CDR1 and CDR2: SGHKS, YYEKEE (reference sequence). The CDR3 coding sequence is TGTGCCAGCAGCTTGGTTGGTTCGGAGAATGAAAAACTGTTTTTT. Protein sequence: CASSLVGSENEKLFF. The complete variable domain, with remaining parts taken from reference TRBV5-5 and TRBJ1-4, reads DAGVTQSPTHLIKTRGQQVTLRCSPISGHKSVSWYQQVLGQGPQFIFQYYEKEERGRGNFPDRFSARQFPNYSSELNVNALLLGDSALYLCASSLVGSENEKLFFGSGTQLSVL.

The chain links TRBV6-5 to TRBJ2-3; D remains ambiguous. The CDR3 is 13 amino acids. CDR1 is MNHEY, CDR2 SVGAGI, per germline. The V gene lost 5 bases and the J gene lost 0 bases, with 6 bases spanning the gap. CDR3 DNA: TGTGCCAGCAGTCGAACTAGCACAGATACGCAGTATTTT. It is translated as CASSRTSTDTQYF.

This clone was counted between two and nine times. The chain links TRBV4-1 to TRBJ1-2; D might be TRBD1 (5 bases). There are 14 residues in the CDR3. Looked up from germline, CDR1 is MGHRA and CDR2 is YSYEKL. Trimming removed 1 base at V and 4 bases at J, with 10 bases between. CDR3 nucleotide sequence: TGCGCCAGCAGCCAAGTCGGGGCTAGCTATGGCTACACCTTC. Protein product: CASSQVGASYGYTF.

This clone was detected once. The gene calls are TRBV7-2 and TRBJ2-7; a weak D match, TRBD1 (5 bases). V was trimmed by 0 bases and J by 6 bases, leaving 12 bases between them. This CDR3 contains 14 residues. Looked up from germline, CDR1 is SGHTA and CDR2 is FQGNSA. CDR3: CASSLAPDKGEQYF. The CDR3 bases are TGTGCCAGCAGCTTAGCCCCGGACAAAGGCGAGCAGTACTTC. The full variable domain, with the rest looked up from reference TRBV7-2 and TRBJ2-7, is GAGVSQSPSNKVTEKGKDVELRCDPISGHTALYWYRQSLGQGLEFLIYFQGNSAPDKSGLPSDRFSAERTGGSVSTLTIQRTQQEDSAVYLCASSLAPDKGEQYFGPGTRLTVT.

The gene calls are TRBV18 and TRBJ1-2, with TRBD1 matching over 9 bases. Germline assignment: CDR1 KGHSH and CDR2 LQKENI. After removal of 2 bases from V and 4 bases from J, the junction contained 14 bases not matched to a gene. The CDR3 loop spans 18 amino acids. The CDR3 DNA sequence: TGTGCCAGCTCACCAATTGCGCATAGGACAGGGGAGAGCTATGGCTACACCTTC. This translates into CASSPIAHRTGESYGYTF.

CDR3: CASSVVGGTSGGNEQFF. Written as DNA, the CDR3 is TGTGCCAGCAGCGTAGTTGGAGGGACTAGCGGGGGGAATGAGCAGTTCTTC. The chain has TRBV9 and TRBJ2-1; 15 bases match TRBD2. Unmatched junction bases numbered 5, after V lost 0 bases and J lost 7 bases. The CDR3 extends over 17 amino acids. Germline lookup yields CDR1 SGDLS and CDR2 YYNGEE.

This clone was seen only once. The rearrangement uses TRBV11-2 and TRBJ2-4; 12 bases line up with TRBD2. This CDR3 contains 14 residues. Germline lookup yields CDR1 SGHAT and CDR2 FQNNGV. V shed 5 bases and J 7 bases; nucleotides not matched to a gene: 3. The CDR3 loop reads CASSPLAGGNIQYF. The CDR3, as DNA: TGTGCCAGCAGCCCTCTAGCGGGGGGGAACATTCAGTACTTC.

This chain uses TRBV25-1 with TRBJ2-5; D is perhaps TRBD2 (5 bases). The CDR3 sequence is 15 residues long. The germline CDR1 and CDR2 sequences are MGHDK and SYGVNS. Trimming shortened V by 8 bases and J by 5 bases, and 21 bases separated the two germline ends. The CDR3 DNA follows: TGTGCCAGCGCTCTAAGCCGGGGTAGGATGGAGACCCAGTACTTC. Translating it yields CASALSRGRMETQYF.

This clone was seen only a few times. The chain carries TRBV6-8 and TRBJ1-5; no clear D gene. In germline, CDR1 is MNHGY, CDR2 SAAAGT. Trimming took 1 base from V and 0 from J, leaving 13 bases between them. The CDR3 extends over 17 amino acids. CDR3 amino acids: CASSYWFLEDSNQPQHF. The CDR3 DNA is TGTGCCAGCAGTTACTGGTTCCTAGAAGATAGCAATCAGCCCCAGCATTTT.

The rearrangement uses TRBV6-1 and TRBJ1-6; D might be TRBD1 (5 bases). The CDR3 sequence is 15 residues long. CDR1 and CDR2 from the germline V gene are MNHNS and SASEGT. With 0 bases removed from V and 7 bases from J, the gap between germline ends came to 10 bases. The CDR3 sequence: CASSEAGGSNSPLHF. The CDR3, as DNA: TGTGCCAGCAGTGAAGCGGGGGGAAGCAATTCACCCCTCCACTTT.

This clone has just a few counts. The genes are TRBV28 and TRBJ1-5; TRBD1 aligns across 9 bases. V was pared by 3 bases and J by 4 bases, with 10 bases of the junction left unmatched. Germline V lookup: CDR1 MDHEN, CDR2 SYDVKM. The CDR3 contains 17 residues. The CDR3 nucleotides read TGTGCCAGCAGTTTCCAAGACAGGGGGGCCAAGAATCAGCCCCAGCATTTT. As protein: CASSFQDRGAKNQPQHF.